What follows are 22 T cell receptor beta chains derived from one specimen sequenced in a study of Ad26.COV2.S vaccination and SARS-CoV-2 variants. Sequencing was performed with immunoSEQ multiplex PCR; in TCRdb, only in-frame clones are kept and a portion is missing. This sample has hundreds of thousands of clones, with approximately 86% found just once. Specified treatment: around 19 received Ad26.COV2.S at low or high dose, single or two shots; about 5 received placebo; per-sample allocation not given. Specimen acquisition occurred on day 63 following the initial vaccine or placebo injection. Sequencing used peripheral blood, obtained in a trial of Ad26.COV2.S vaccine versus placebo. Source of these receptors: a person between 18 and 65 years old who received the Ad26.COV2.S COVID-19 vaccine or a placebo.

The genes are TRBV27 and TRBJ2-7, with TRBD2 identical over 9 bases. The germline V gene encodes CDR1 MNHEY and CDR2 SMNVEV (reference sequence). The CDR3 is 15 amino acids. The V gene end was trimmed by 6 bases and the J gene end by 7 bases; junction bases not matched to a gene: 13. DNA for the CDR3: TGTGCCAGCAGACCGAGCGGGGGGCCCCCAGGAGAGCAGTACTTC. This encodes CASRPSGGPPGEQYF.

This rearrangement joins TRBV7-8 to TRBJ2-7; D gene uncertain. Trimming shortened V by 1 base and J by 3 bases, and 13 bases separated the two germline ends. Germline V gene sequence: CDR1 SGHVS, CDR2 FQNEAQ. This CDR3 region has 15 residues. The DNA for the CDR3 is TGTGCCAGCAGCTTAGATCTTATCCCAATCTACGAGCAGTACTTC. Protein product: CASSLDLIPIYEQYF.

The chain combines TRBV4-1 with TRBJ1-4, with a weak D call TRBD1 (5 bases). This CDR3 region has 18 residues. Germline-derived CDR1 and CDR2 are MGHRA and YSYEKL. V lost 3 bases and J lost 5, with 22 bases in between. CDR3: CASSHPALGGGENEKLFF. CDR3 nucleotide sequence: TGCGCCAGCAGCCATCCAGCTTTGGGCGGGGGAGAGAATGAAAAACTGTTTTTT.

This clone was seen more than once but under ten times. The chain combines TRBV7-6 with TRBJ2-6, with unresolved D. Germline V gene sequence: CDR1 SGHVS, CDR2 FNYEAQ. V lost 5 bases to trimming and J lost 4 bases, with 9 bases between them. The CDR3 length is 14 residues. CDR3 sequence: CASSPQAGANVLTF. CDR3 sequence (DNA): TGTGCCAGCAGCCCCCAAGCCGGGGCCAACGTCCTGACTTTC.

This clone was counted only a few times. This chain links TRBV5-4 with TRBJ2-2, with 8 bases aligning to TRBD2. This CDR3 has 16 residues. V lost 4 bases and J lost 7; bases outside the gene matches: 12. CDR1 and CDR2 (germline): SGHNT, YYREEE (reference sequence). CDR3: CASSPGVGGRIGELFF. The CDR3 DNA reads TGTGCCAGCAGCCCGGGGGTTGGCGGGAGGATCGGGGAGCTGTTTTTT.

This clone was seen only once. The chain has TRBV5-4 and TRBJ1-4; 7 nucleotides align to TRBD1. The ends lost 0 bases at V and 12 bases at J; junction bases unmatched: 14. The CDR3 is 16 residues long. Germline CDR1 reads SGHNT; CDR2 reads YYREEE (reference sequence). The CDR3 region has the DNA TGTGCCAGCAGCTTGGTGACCCTGGGGGGTGGGACAGAACTGTTTTTT. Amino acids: CASSLVTLGGGTELFF.

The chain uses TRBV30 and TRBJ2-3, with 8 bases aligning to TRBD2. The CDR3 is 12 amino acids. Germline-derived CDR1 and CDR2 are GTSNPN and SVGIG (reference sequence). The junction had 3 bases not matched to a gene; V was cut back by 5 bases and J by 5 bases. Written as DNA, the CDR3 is TGTGCCTGGTTGGCGGGAGGAGATACGCAGTATTTT. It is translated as CAWLAGGDTQYF.

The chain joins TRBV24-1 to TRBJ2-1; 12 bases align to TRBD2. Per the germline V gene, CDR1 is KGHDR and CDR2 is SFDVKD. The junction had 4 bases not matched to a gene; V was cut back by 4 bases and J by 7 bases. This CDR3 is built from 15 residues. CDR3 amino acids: CATSEGTSGQNEQFF. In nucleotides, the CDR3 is TGTGCCACCAGTGAGGGGACTAGCGGGCAAAATGAGCAGTTCTTC.

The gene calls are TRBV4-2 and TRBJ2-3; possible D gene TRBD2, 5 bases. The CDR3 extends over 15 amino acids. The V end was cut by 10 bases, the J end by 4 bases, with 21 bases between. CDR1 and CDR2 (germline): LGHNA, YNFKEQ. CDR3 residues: CATRRSLVVSDTQYF. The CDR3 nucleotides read TGTGCCACCCGGAGGTCCCTAGTTGTCTCAGATACGCAGTATTTT.

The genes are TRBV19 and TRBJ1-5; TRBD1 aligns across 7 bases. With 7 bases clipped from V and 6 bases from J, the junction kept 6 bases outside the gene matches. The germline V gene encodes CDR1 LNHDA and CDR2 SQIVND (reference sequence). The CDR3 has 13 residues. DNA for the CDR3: TGTGCCAGTACCTCGACAGGGCTTCAGCCCCAGCATTTT. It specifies CASTSTGLQPQHF.

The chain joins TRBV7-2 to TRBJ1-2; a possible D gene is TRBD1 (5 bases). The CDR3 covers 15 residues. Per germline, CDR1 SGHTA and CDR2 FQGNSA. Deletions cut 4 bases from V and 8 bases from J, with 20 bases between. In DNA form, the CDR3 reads TGTGCCAGCAGCTCTCCAGGGCCAATCTTGTTGGGCTACACCTTC. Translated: CASSSPGPILLGYTF.

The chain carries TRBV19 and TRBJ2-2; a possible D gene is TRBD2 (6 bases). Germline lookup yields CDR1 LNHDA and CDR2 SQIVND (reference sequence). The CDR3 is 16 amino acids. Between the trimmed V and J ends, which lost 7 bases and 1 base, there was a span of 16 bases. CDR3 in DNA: TGTGCCAGTACCTTAGGGAGGCAGGGGAACACCGGGGAGCTGTTTTTT. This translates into CASTLGRQGNTGELFF.

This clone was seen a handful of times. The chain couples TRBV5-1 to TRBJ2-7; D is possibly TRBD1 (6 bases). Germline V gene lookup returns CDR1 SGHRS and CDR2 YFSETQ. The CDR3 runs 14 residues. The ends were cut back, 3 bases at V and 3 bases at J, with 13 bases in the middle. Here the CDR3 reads CASSSTTGFYEQYF. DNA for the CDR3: TGCGCCAGCAGCTCTACAACAGGGTTCTACGAGCAGTACTTC.

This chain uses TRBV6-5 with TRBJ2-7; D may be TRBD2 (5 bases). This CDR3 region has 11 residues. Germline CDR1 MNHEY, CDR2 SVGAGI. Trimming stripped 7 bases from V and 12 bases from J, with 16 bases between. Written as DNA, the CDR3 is TGTGCCAGCACCACCCCACTCCGGGGGTACTTC. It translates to CASTTPLRGYF.

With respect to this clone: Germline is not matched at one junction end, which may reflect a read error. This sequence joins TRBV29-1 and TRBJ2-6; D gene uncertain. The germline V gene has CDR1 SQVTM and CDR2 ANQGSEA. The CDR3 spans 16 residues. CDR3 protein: CGVGGTTSSGANVLTF. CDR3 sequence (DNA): TGCGGCGTGGGCGGCACCACGAGCTCTGGGGCCAACGTCCTGACTTTC.

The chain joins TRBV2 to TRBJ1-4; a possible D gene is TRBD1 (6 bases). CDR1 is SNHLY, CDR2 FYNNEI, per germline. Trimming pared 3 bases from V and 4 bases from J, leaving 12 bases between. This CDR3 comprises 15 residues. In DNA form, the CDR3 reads TGTGCCAGCAGTGATAACGGGGGGCTTAATGAAAAACTGTTTTTT. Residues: CASSDNGGLNEKLFF.

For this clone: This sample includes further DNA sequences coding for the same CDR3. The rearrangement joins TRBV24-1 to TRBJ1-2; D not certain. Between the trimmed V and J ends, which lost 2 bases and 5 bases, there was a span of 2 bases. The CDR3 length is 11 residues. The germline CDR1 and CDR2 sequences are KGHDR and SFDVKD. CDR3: CATSDYYGYTF. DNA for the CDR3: TGTGCCACCAGTGATTATTATGGCTACACCTTC.

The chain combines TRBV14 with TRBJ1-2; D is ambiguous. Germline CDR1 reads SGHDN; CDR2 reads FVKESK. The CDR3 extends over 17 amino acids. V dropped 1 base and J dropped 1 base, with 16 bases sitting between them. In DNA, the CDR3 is TGTGCCAGCAGCCAAGTTGGGCGCCTGAGCGTTAACTATGGCTACACCTTC. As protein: CASSQVGRLSVNYGYTF.

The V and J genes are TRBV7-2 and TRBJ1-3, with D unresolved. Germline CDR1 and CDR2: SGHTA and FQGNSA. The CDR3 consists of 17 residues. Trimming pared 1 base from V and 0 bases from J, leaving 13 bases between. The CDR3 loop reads CASSLEGRRFSGNTIYF. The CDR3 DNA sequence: TGTGCCAGCAGCTTAGAGGGTAGGCGATTCTCTGGAAACACCATATATTTT.

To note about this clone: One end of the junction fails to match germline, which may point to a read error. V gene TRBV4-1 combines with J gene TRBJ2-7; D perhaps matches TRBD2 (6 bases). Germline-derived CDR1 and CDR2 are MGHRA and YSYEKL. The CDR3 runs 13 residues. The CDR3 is CASSPIARDDQYF. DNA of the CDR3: TGCGCCAGCAGCCCCATTGCGCGGGACGATCAGTACTTC.

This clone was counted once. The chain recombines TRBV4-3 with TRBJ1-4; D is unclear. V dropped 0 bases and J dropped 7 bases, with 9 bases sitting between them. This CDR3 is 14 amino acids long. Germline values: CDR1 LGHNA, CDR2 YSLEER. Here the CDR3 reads CASSQDAMSEKLFF. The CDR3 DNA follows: TGCGCCAGCAGCCAAGACGCGATGAGTGAAAAACTGTTTTTT.

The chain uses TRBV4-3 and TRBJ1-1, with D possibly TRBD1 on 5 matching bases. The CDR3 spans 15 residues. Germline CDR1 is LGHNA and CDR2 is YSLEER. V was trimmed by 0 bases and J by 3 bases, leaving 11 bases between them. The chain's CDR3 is CASSQDPGGDTEAFF. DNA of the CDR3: TGCGCCAGCAGCCAAGACCCGGGAGGGGACACTGAAGCTTTCTTT.